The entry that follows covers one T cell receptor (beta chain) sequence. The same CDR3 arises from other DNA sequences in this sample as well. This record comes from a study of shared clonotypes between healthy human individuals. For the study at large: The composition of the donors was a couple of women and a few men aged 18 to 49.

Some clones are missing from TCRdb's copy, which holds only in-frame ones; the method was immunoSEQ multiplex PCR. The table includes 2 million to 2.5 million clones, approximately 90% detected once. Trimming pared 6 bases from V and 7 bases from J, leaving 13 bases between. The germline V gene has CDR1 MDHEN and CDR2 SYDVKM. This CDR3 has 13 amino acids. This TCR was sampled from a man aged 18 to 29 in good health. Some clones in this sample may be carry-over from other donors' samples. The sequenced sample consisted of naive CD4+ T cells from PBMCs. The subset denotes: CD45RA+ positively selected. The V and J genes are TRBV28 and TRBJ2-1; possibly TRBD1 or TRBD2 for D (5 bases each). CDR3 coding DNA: TGTGCCAGCAGCCTGACGGGACCGAATGAGCAGTTCTTC. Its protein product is CASSLTGPNEQFF. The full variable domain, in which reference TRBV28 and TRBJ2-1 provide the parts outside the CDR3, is DVKVTQSSRYLVKRTGEKVFLECVQDMDHENMFWYRQDPGLGLRLIYFSYDVKMKEKGDIPEGYSVSREKKERFSLILESASTNQTSMYLCASSLTGPNEQFFGPGTRLTVL.